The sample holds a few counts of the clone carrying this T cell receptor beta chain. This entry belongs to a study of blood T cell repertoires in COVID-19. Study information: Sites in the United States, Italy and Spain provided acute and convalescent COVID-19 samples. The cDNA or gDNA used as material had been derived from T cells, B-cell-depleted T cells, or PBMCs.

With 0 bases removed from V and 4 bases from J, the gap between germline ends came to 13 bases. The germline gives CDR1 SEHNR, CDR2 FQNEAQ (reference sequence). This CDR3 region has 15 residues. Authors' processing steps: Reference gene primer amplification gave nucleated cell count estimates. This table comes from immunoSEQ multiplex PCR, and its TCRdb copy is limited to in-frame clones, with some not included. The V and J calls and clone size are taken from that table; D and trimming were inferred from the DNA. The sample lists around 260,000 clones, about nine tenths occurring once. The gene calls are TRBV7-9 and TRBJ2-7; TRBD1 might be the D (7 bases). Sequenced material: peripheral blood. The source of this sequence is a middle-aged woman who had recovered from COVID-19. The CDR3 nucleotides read TGTGCCAGCAGCTTAGCTGGCAGGGGGGTTTACGAGCAGTACTTC. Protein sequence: CASSLAGRGVYEQYF.